This T cell receptor (beta chain) was retrieved from a study of blood T cell repertoires in COVID-19. With 2 bases removed from V and 5 bases from J, the gap between germline ends came to 10 bases. The CDR3 has 13 amino acids. Assay used: immunoSEQ multiplex PCR; TCRdb lists only in-frame clones, some missing. The table records tens of thousands of clones, 80% to 90% of them present only once. Sequenced: peripheral blood. The sequence was obtained from an older woman with COVID-19, enrolled during active disease. V is TRBV5-3 and J is TRBJ1-2; possibly TRBD1 for D (5 bases). TRBV5-3 is an open reading frame, and its role is uncertain. DNA of the CDR3: TGTGCCAGAAGCTTAGGGGCGGAGTATGGCTACACCTTC. This gives the protein CARSLGAEYGYTF.